This T cell receptor (beta chain) was identified in a study of T-cell memory formation after mild COVID-19. Germline lookup yields CDR1 DFQATT and CDR2 SNEGSKA (reference sequence). Losses at the gene ends were 6 bases for V and 7 bases for J; bases not matched to a gene: 4. This CDR3 is 12 amino acids long. This clonotype was seen repeatedly, ten times or more. TCRalpha and TCRbeta libraries used 5'RACE with constant-segment primers and UMIs. MiXCR, applied by TCRdb to the 5' RACE reads, yields one record per CDR3 protein. This sample has fewer than 550,000 distinct CDR3 sequences, with roughly 20% found just once.

The V call is TRBV20-1, the J call TRBJ2-5; the match to TRBD2 covers 11 bases. The sequence came from an adult woman who had mild COVID-19 (a few samples of this study predate the infection). Cell type and time point are not known. The sample taken for sequencing was PBMCs or a T cell subset sorted from them (not recorded which). The CDR3 DNA reads TGCAGTGCACCCGGGACTAGCGGGACCCAGTACTTC. Translating gives CSAPGTSGTQYF.